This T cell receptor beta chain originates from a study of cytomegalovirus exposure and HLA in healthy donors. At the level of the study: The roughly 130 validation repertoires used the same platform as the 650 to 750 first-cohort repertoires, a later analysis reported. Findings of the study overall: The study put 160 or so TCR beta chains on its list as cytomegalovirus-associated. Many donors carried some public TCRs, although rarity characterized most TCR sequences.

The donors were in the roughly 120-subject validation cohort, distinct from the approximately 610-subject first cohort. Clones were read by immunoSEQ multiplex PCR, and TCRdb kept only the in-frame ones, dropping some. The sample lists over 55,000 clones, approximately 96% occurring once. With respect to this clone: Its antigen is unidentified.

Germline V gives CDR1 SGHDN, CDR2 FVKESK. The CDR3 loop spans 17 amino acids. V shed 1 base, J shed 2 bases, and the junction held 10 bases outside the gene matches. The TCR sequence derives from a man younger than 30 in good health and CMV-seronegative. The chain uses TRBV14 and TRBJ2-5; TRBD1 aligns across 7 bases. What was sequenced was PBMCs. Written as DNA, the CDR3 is TGTGCCAGCAGCCAAGTGTTCTCGGGACAGCTACAAGAGACCCAGTACTTC. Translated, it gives CASSQVFSGQLQETQYF.